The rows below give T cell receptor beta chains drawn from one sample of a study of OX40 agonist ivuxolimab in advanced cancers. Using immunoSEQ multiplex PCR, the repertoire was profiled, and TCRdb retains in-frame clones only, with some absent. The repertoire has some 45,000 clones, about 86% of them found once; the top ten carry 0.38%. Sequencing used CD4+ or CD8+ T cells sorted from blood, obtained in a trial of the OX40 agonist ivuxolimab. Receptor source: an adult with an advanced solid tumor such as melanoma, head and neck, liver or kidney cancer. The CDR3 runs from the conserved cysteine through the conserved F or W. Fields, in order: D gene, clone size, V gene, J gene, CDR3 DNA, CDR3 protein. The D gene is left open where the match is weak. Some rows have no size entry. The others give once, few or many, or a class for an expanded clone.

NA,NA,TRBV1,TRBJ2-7,TGCACCAGCAGCCAAGAGCTCCGGGACGCCCGCCCCCCCTACGAGCAGTACTTC,CTSSQELRDARPPYEQYF
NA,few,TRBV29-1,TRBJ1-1,TGCAGCGTCCTGAACACTGAAGCTTTCTTT,CSVLNTEAFF
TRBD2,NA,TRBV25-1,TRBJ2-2,TGTGCCACGAGGGACCTAGCGGGAGGGCACACCGGGGAGCTGTTTTTT,CATRDLAGGHTGELFF
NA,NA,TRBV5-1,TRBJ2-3,TGCGCCAGCAGCTTTGGGCCAGAGAAAGGTACGCAGTATTTT,CASSFGPEKGTQYF
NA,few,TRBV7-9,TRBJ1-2,TGTGCCAGCAGCCCATGGGAGGGGCATGGCTACACCTTC,CASSPWEGHGYTF
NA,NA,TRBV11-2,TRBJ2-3,TGTGCCAGCAGCTTAGATGGCAATTGGGATACGCAGTATTTT,CASSLDGNWDTQYF
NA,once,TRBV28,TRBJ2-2,TGTGCCAGCAGTTTTTTAGTGGGAAGGACCGGGGAGCTGTTTTTT,CASSFLVGRTGELFF
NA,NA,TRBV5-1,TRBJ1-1,TGCGCCAGCAGCTCGACTCCACGTGGCACTGAAGCTTTCTTT,CASSSTPRGTEAFF
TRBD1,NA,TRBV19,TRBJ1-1,TGTGCCAGTAGTATAGGCAGGGGGCTAATGAGGACTGAAGCTTTCTTT,CASSIGRGLMRTEAFF
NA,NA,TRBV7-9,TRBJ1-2,TGTGCCAGCAGCCCCCGGCCCGCGGAAGGGGGGAAGGGCTACACCTTC,CASSPRPAEGGKGYTF
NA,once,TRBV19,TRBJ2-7,TGTGCCACCACAAACCCATACGAGCAGTACTTC,CATTNPYEQYF
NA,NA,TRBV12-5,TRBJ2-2,TGTGCTAGTGGTTTGGTATGGGGGCGGGACCCTGCAAACACCGGGGAGCTGTTTTTT,CASGLVWGRDPANTGELFF
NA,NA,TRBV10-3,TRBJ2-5,TGTGCCATCAGTGCCAGCCCCGAAGAGACCCAGTACTTC,CAISASPEETQYF
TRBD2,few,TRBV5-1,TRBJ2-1,TGCGCCAGCAGCCAGGCGGGGGGATCCTACAATGAGCAGTTCTTC,CASSQAGGSYNEQFF
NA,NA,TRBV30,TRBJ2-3,TGTGCCTGGTCTCGCGACCCGAACACAGATACGCAGTATTTT,CAWSRDPNTDTQYF
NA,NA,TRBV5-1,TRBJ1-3,TGCGCCAGCAGCTTAGGACAGCTCTCTGGAAACACCATATATTTT,CASSLGQLSGNTIYF
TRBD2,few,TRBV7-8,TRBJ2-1,TGTGCCAGCAGCTTACGTCGGACTAGCGCGTTCAATGAGCAGTTCTTC,CASSLRRTSAFNEQFF